The 8 T cell receptor beta chains presented below share a single source sample, sequenced in a study of early stage breast cancer tumors. Generated by immunoSEQ multiplex PCR, the TCRdb table keeps only in-frame clones and is missing some. The sample includes some 8,400 clones, approximately 80% of them seen just once. Specimen: normal breast tissue next to the tumor. The origin of the receptors is a person aged 55-75 years with breast cancer.

J is TRBJ1-4 and V is TRBV6-4; 7 bases fit TRBD1. This CDR3 is built from 12 residues. Germline V CDR1 and CDR2: MRHNA, SNTAGT. V shed 6 bases and J 8 bases; nucleotides not matched to a gene: 3. The CDR3 spells CASRDRREKLFF. The CDR3 DNA follows: TGTGCCAGCAGGGACAGGAGGGAAAAACTGTTTTTT.

This chain joins TRBV9 and TRBJ1-4, with a possible D match to TRBD1 (6 bases). Between the trimmed V and J ends, which lost 3 bases and 0 bases, there was a span of 12 bases. The V gene's germline CDR1 is SGDLS and CDR2 YYNGEE. The CDR3 has 16 amino acids. The CDR3 loop is CASSDGQLATNEKLFF. DNA for the CDR3: TGTGCCAGCAGCGATGGACAGCTTGCAACTAATGAAAAACTGTTTTTT. Together with reference TRBV9 and TRBJ1-4, the CDR3 gives the full variable domain: DSGVTQTPKHLITATGQRVTLRCSPRSGDLSVYWYQQSLDQGLQFLIQYYNGEERAKGNILERFSAQQFPDLHSELNLSSLELGDSALYFCASSDGQLATNEKLFFGSGTQLSVL.

Turning to this clone: The junction departs from the called germline gene at one end, perhaps through a read error. The J gene is TRBJ2-2, the V gene TRBV7-7; D remains unclear. The germline V gene encodes CDR1 SSHAT and CDR2 FNYEAQ (reference sequence). This CDR3 region has 15 residues. CDR3 protein: CASSSRSSGTGELFF. Here the CDR3 DNA reads TGTGCTAGCAGCTCCAGAAGTAGTGGAACCGGGGAGCTGTTTTTT.

The chain couples TRBV18 to TRBJ2-5; unclear D gene. Germline V gene lookup returns CDR1 KGHSH and CDR2 LQKENI. The V and J ends lost 4 bases and 4 bases respectively, with 13 bases between them. This CDR3 has 14 residues. The CDR3 loop reads CASSRPQTRETQYF. The DNA for the CDR3 is TGTGCCAGCTCACGCCCCCAGACACGAGAGACCCAGTACTTC.

The chain couples TRBV4-1 to TRBJ2-4; D unclear. Trimming stripped 3 bases from V and 6 bases from J, with 18 bases between. CDR3 size: 16 residues. Germline V gene sequence: CDR1 MGHRA, CDR2 YSYEKL. CDR3 protein: CASSQTLGPPLNIQYF. In DNA, the CDR3 is TGCGCCAGCAGCCAGACCCTGGGCCCTCCCCTAAACATTCAGTACTTC.

This sequence joins TRBV18 and TRBJ2-5; 10 positions match TRBD2. Germline lookup yields CDR1 KGHSH and CDR2 LQKENI. The CDR3 sequence is 14 residues long. Trimming took 5 bases from V and 3 from J; bases not matched to a gene: 3. Here the CDR3 reads CASSSGLAKETQYF. DNA of the CDR3: TGTGCCAGCTCATCGGGACTAGCGAAAGAGACCCAGTACTTC. Full variable domain (remainder filled in from reference TRBV18 and TRBJ2-5): NAGVMQNPRHLVRRRGQEARLRCSPMKGHSHVYWYRQLPEEGLKFMVYLQKENIIDESGMPKERFSAEFPKEGPSILRIQQVVRGDSAAYFCASSSGLAKETQYFGPGTRLLVL.

This chain links TRBV5-4 with TRBJ1-2; D is perhaps TRBD1 (6 bases). Looked up from germline, CDR1 is SGHNT and CDR2 is YYREEE (reference sequence). Trimming removed 0 bases from V and 6 bases from J, with 24 bases in between. The CDR3 contains 18 residues. In nucleotides, the CDR3 is TGTGCCAGCAGCTTGGATTTGCCAGGGGTCCACCGGATGGATGGCTACACCTTC. Its translation: CASSLDLPGVHRMDGYTF. Supplemented by reference TRBV5-4 and TRBJ1-2, the full variable domain reads ETGVTQSPTHLIKTRGQQVTLRCSSQSGHNTVSWYQQALGQGPQFIFQYYREEENGRGNFPPRFSGLQFPNYSSELNVNALELDDSALYLCASSLDLPGVHRMDGYTFGSGTRLTVV.

The rearrangement joins TRBV5-4 to TRBJ2-1, with TRBD2 matching over 8 bases. Per the germline V gene, CDR1 is SGHNT and CDR2 is YYREEE (reference sequence). Trimming at V came to 4 bases and at J to 2 bases, leaving 8 bases not matched to a gene. The CDR3 has 16 residues. The CDR3 reads CASSPPRAGAYNEQFF. Written as DNA, the CDR3 is TGTGCCAGCAGCCCCCCCCGAGCGGGAGCCTACAATGAGCAGTTCTTC. Looking up the rest from reference TRBV5-4 and TRBJ2-1 gives the full variable domain: ETGVTQSPTHLIKTRGQQVTLRCSSQSGHNTVSWYQQALGQGPQFIFQYYREEENGRGNFPPRFSGLQFPNYSSELNVNALELDDSALYLCASSPPRAGAYNEQFFGPGTRLTVL.